This T cell receptor beta chain comes out of a study of Graves' ophthalmopathy and Graves' hyperthyroidism. As for the study in general: Peripheral blood was gathered at first diagnosis, ahead of any treatment whatsoever.

Germline trimming cut 7 bases from V and 4 bases from J; bases unmatched to any gene: 13. Germline CDR1 reads SNHLY; CDR2 reads FYNNEI. The CDR3 has 16 residues. CDR3 regions of TCR beta were amplified from RNA transcripts. An opening RT-PCR round employed HTBI primers and preceded a second-round multiplex PCR. TCRdb reanalysed the multiplex PCR reads using MiXCR and keeps one entry per CDR3 protein. The table records 350,000 to 450,000 distinct CDR3 sequences, around 16% of them present only once. CAS ≥3, NOSPECS ≥4, moderate-to-severe activity and duration under 3 months marked donors with ophthalmopathy. Researchers turned away patients with other autoimmune diseases, uncontrolled infections, pregnancy or lactation. Orbital computed tomography, thyroid ultrasound, TRAb, serum thyroxine and clinical symptoms formed the basis of diagnosis.

Sequencing was performed on peripheral blood. V gene TRBV2 combines with J gene TRBJ2-5, with 9 bases fitting TRBD2. The TCR comes from a woman aged 18-30 years with Graves' ophthalmopathy. DNA of the CDR3: TGTGCCAGCAAGAAGGTAGCGGGAGTATCACTAGAGACCCAGTACTTC. This sequence encodes CASKKVAGVSLETQYF.